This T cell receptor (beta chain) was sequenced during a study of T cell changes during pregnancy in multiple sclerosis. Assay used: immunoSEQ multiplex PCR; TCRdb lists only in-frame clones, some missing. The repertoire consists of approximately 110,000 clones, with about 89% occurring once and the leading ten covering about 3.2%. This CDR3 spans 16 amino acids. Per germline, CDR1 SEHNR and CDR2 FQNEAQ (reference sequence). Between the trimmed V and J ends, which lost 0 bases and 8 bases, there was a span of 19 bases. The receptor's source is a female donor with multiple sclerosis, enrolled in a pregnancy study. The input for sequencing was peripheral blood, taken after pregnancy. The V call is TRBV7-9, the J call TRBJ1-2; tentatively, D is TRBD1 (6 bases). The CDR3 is CASSLASGGPFRGYTF. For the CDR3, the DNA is TGTGCCAGCAGCTTAGCGTCGGGGGGCCCCTTTAGAGGCTACACCTTC.